Reported below is one T cell receptor (beta chain). The data stem from a study of blood T cell repertoires in COVID-19. Turning to the study itself: T cells, B-cell-depleted T cells, or PBMCs provided the cDNA or gDNA that served as material.

J gave up 1 base and V 6 bases, and 12 bases lay outside the gene matches. The CDR3 has 17 residues. Germline loops: CDR1 KGHSH, CDR2 LQKENI. In the authors' methods: Estimates of nucleated cell counts were drawn from the amplification of reference gene primers. Profiling relied on immunoSEQ multiplex PCR, and the TCRdb table lists in-frame clones only, not all of them. The D gene and trimming were derived from the DNA, and the V and J assignments and clone size from that table. The sample records over 100,000 clones, approximately 82% being singletons. The receptor was isolated from a man aged 55 to 69 with active or convalescent COVID-19. The chain links TRBV18 to TRBJ1-3, with 7 nucleotides matching TRBD1. Sequenced input: peripheral blood. CDR3: CASSGEWDSVSGNTIYF. In DNA, the CDR3 is TGTGCCAGCTCCGGGGAGTGGGACAGTGTTTCTGGAAACACCATATATTTT.